This T cell receptor (beta chain) was observed in a study of T cell responses to AZD1222 COVID-19 vaccine. Germline V gene data show CDR1 as LNHNV and CDR2 as YYDKDF (reference sequence). Trimming took off 3 bases at V and 0 bases at J, with 18 bases between the two ends. The length of the CDR3 is 18 residues. Measured with immunoSEQ multiplex PCR; TCRdb has only the in-frame clones, and not every one. The sample consists of some 97,000 clones, over 90% of them appearing once. Sample: peripheral blood, taken on day 0 of AZD1222 vaccination. This chain links TRBV15 with TRBJ1-3; TRBD1 is a possible D gene (6 bases). The clonotype originates from an adult in good health. In DNA, the CDR3 is TGTGCCACCAGCAGTATTGGGGGACATTTCTTCTCTGGAAACACCATATATTTT. This codes for CATSSIGGHFFSGNTIYF.